This T cell receptor beta chain was sequenced for a study of T-cell reconstitution after alpha-beta-depleted transplantation in children. A library of TCRbeta sequences, prepared with unique molecular identifiers, was generated. TCRdb called the PCR reads again in MiXCR, with one record for every CDR3 protein. The sample carries fewer than 750,000 distinct CDR3 sequences, 23% recorded once. Per germline, CDR1 MNHEY and CDR2 SVGEGT. The CDR3 consists of 11 residues. Trimming took off 4 bases at V and 15 bases at J, with 10 bases between the two ends. Sample: PBMCs, mostly from graft donor cells, taken 360 days after TCRalphabeta/CD19-depleted stem cell transplant. The chain joins TRBV6-2 or TRBV6-3 to TRBJ1-6; no definite D call. This TCR was sampled from a boy under two years old who had a stem cell transplant for acute myeloid leukemia, so the T cells may come from the graft donor. The CDR3 DNA is TGTGCCAGCAGTTTGGACCGCCTCCTCCACTTT. As protein: CASSLDRLLHF.